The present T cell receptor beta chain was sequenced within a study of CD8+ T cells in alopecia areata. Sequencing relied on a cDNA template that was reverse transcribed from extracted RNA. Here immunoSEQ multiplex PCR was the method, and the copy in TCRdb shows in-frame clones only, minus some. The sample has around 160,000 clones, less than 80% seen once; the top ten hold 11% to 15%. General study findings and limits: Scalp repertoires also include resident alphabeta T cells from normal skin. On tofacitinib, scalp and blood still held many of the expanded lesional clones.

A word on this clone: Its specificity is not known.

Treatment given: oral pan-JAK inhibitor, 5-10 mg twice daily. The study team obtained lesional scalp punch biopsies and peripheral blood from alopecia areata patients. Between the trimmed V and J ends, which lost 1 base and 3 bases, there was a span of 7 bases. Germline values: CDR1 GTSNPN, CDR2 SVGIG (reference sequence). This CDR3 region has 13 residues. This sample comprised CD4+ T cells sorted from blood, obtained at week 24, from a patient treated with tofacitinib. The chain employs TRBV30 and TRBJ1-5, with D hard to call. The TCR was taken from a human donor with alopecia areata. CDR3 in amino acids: CAWSGRNNQPQHF. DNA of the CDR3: TGTGCCTGGAGTGGGAGGAACAATCAGCCCCAGCATTTT.